A selection of T cell receptor beta chains follows, all from one sample in a study of cytomegalovirus exposure and HLA in healthy donors. Measured with immunoSEQ multiplex PCR; TCRdb has only the in-frame clones, and not every one. The sample shows 100,000 or so clones, 80% to 90% of them seen only once. Sequences were obtained from PBMCs. The receptors were sampled from a woman between 18 and 29 years old in good health and CMV-seronegative. Each CDR3 is given with its conserved first and last residue. A D gene is named only where the DNA matches it firmly. The size field is filled for only some rows; it gives once, few, many or a size class.

size	V	J	D	DNA	CDR3
.	TRBV28	TRBJ2-2	.	TGTGCCAGCAACCCCAGGGCCCACTACACCGGGGAGCTGTTTTTT	CASNPRAHYTGELFF
.	TRBV5-5	TRBJ2-2	.	TGTGCCAGCAGCCTCACATGGACAGTCACCGGGGAGCTGTTTTTT	CASSLTWTVTGELFF
few	TRBV18	TRBJ2-7	.	TGTGCCAGCTCACCCGGTCCGGGGGAGCAGTACTTC	CASSPGPGEQYF
.	TRBV11-2	TRBJ2-5	TRBD2	TGTGCCAGCAGCTTCGGCGGGGGGGAAGAGACCCAGTACTTC	CASSFGGGEETQYF
.	TRBV28	TRBJ2-3	.	TGTGCCAGCAGTAGGCTCACGACAGGGCAGTATTTT	CASSRLTTGQYF
.	TRBV7-2	TRBJ2-5	TRBD1	TGTGCCAGCAGCGTGGACAGGGGGCTAGAGACCCAGTACTTC	CASSVDRGLETQYF
once	TRBV30	TRBJ1-2	.	TGTGCCTGGAGTGTGCCAGAAATTTATGGCTACACCTTC	CAWSVPEIYGYTF
.	TRBV27	TRBJ1-2	TRBD1	TGTGCCAGCAGTTTTCAGGGGGCGGTCTATGGCTACACCTTC	CASSFQGAVYGYTF
.	TRBV30	TRBJ1-2	TRBD1	TGTGCCTGGATGGGGACAGGGCCCTACTCTAACTATGGCTACACCTTC	CAWMGTGPYSNYGYTF
.	TRBV5-8	TRBJ2-7	.	TGTGCCAGCAGCGGGGAGGCTTACTCCTACGAGCAGTACTTC	CASSGEAYSYEQYF
few	TRBV5-1	TRBJ2-5	TRBD1	TGCGCCAGCAGCTCCGGGACAGGGCGAGAGACCCAGTACTTC	CASSSGTGRETQYF
.	TRBV2	TRBJ2-1	.	TGTGCCAGCAGTGAAGCGGGCCCGGCGGGAATACTCTACAATGAGCAGTTCTTC	CASSEAGPAGILYNEQFF
.	TRBV7-3	TRBJ1-1	TRBD1	TGTGCCAGCAGCCAACAGGGGGCAGGCACTGAAGCTTTCTTT	CASSQQGAGTEAFF
.	TRBV30	TRBJ1-5	TRBD1	TGTGCCTGGTCCACAGGGGCGGTAATAGGGCAGCCCCAGCATTTT	CAWSTGAVIGQPQHF
few	TRBV7-6	TRBJ1-3	TRBD1	TGTGCCAGCAGCTTAGTACGTCAGGGGGAATCTGGAAACACCATATATTTT	CASSLVRQGESGNTIYF
.	TRBV2	TRBJ2-1	TRBD2	TGTGCCAGCAGTGAATTGCGGGAGGGTCAGTTCTTC	CASSELREGQFF
.	TRBV7-2	TRBJ2-2	TRBD2	TGTGCCAGCAGCTTAGTGGGACTAGCGGGGGTTGCCGGGGAGCTGTTTTTT	CASSLVGLAGVAGELFF
.	TRBV7-6	TRBJ2-7	TRBD1	TGTGCCAGCAGCGTGACAGGGGGTTACGAGCAGTACTTC	CASSVTGGYEQYF
few	TRBV28	TRBJ1-2	.	TGCTACCTCCTGGGGGCCTATGGCTACACCTTC	CYLLGAYGYTF
.	TRBV5-1	TRBJ1-4	.	TGCGCCAGCAGCCCCAACCCCGGACTTCGTAATGAAAAACTGTTTTTT	CASSPNPGLRNEKLFF
once	TRBV7-2	TRBJ2-3	TRBD1	TGTGCCAGCAGCTTAGTCCTGACAGGGTACGATACGCAGTATTTT	CASSLVLTGYDTQYF
.	TRBV29-1	TRBJ2-7	.	TGCAGCGTTGGAGTCCCCGAGCAGTACTTC	CSVGVPEQYF
few	TRBV5-4	TRBJ2-5	.	TGTGCCAGCAGCTTGGAGGGGGAGACCCAGTACTTC	CASSLEGETQYF
.	TRBV27	TRBJ2-2	TRBD2	TGTGCCAGCAGCCAGTCAGCGGGGGGCACCGGGGAGCTGTTTTTT	CASSQSAGGTGELFF
.	TRBV4-3	TRBJ2-5	.	TGCGCCAGCAGCCAAGACGGTGGGCGAGAGACCCAGTACTTC	CASSQDGGRETQYF
.	TRBV15	TRBJ1-4	.	TGTGCCACCAGCCAATCTAATGAAAAACTGTTTTTT	CATSQSNEKLFF
.	TRBV5-1	TRBJ1-2	TRBD1	TGCGCCAGCAGCCCGGCTCGGGACAGGGTTGTCTATGGCTACACCTTC	CASSPARDRVVYGYTF
once	TRBV30	TRBJ2-1	.	TGTGCCTGGAGTGTGTTAGCCTCGATCGATGAGCAGTTCTTC	CAWSVLASIDEQFF
.	TRBV19	TRBJ2-3	TRBD1	TGTGCCAGTTTATTTGGGGACAGGGTGACAGATACGCAGTATTTT	CASLFGDRVTDTQYF
.	TRBV18	TRBJ2-7	.	TGTGCCAGCTCACAGGACATTTATTCCGACGAGCAGTACTTC	CASSQDIYSDEQYF
.	TRBV12-2	TRBJ2-1	.	TGTGCAAGTCGCTTAGCGGGGACTAGCGGGAGCGTCGATTGCTCCTACAATGAGCAGTTCTTC	CASRLAGTSGSVDCSYNEQFF
.	TRBV28	TRBJ1-6	TRBD1	TGTGCCACCGCCGGGACAGCCAGTACGAATTCACCCCTCCACTTT	CATAGTASTNSPLHF
.	TRBV7-9	TRBJ1-4	TRBD1	TGTGCCAGCAGCCAGGACAGGAATGAAAAACTGTTTTTT	CASSQDRNEKLFF
.	TRBV28	TRBJ1-1	.	TGTACCAGCAGTTTTCCCCAGGGCCTTAGTAACACTGAAGCTTTCTTT	CTSSFPQGLSNTEAFF
.	TRBV7-2	TRBJ2-5	TRBD2	TGTGCCAGCAGCAACACCTGGACTAGCGGGGGGGCCCGGGAGACCCAGTACTTC	CASSNTWTSGGARETQYF
few	TRBV7-3	TRBJ2-1	TRBD1	TGTGCCAGCAGCTTATTACAGGGGATTGGGGATGAGCAGTTCTTC	CASSLLQGIGDEQFF
once	TRBV28	TRBJ1-6	.	TGTGCCAGCAGTTCCCGAGCGGGTCGATATAATTCACCCCTCCACTTT	CASSSRAGRYNSPLHF
.	TRBV11-2	TRBJ2-1	.	TGTGCCAGCAGCTTAATAGTGCACCACCTAAATGAGCAGTTCTTC	CASSLIVHHLNEQFF
.	TRBV30	TRBJ1-2	.	TGTGCCTGGAGTCCGCTCGGGGAGAACTATGGCTACACCTTC	CAWSPLGENYGYTF
few	TRBV27	TRBJ2-1	TRBD2	TGTGCCAGCAGAGAACTAGCGGGAGTTGTGGATGAGCAGTTCTTC	CASRELAGVVDEQFF
.	TRBV2	TRBJ2-3	.	TGTGCCAGCAGTCAAGGCCTATCCACAGGGTGGGGAGATACGCAGTATTTT	CASSQGLSTGWGDTQYF
few	TRBV9	TRBJ2-6	.	TGTGCCCGGAGGCGGAAACAAGGCCTGACTTTC	CARRRKQGLTF
.	TRBV19	TRBJ2-7	.	TGTGCCAGCGGGAGACAGGGCAACTCCTACGAGCAGTACTTC	CASGRQGNSYEQYF
.	TRBV11-3	TRBJ2-1	.	TGTGCCAGCAGCTTAGATAGCAGGGCGTATCAGTTCTTC	CASSLDSRAYQFF
few	TRBV4-2	TRBJ1-4	.	TGTGCCAGCAGCCAAGCCCGGTTAGCAACTAATGAAAAACTGTTTTTT	CASSQARLATNEKLFF